The 3 T cell receptor beta chains reported below all come from one sample, sequenced in a study of CD8 T cells in Susac syndrome. Random hexamers served to reverse transcribe roughly 0.5 to 1 ug RNA. TCRdb passed the immunoSEQ multiplex PCR reads through MiXCR, listing each CDR3 protein once. The sample records about 240,000 distinct CDR3 sequences, about 95% being singletons. Sequencing was performed on CD4+ T cells from PBMCs. All receptors come from a human donor with Susac syndrome.

The gene calls are TRBV9 and TRBJ2-3, with D possibly being TRBD2 (6 bases). The CDR3 runs to 13 residues. V was pared by 7 bases and J by 2 bases, with 11 bases between. Germline CDR1 reads SGDLS; CDR2 reads YYNGEE. CDR3 DNA: TGTGCCAGCCGGGACTTGCTCACAGATACGCAGTATTTT. Translation: CASRDLLTDTQYF.

The chain has TRBV7-2 and TRBJ2-2; 11 nucleotides line up with TRBD2. The CDR3 loop spans 15 amino acids. CDR1 is SGHTA and CDR2 is FQGNSA in the germline V gene. Trimming cost V 2 bases and J 7 bases; bases outside gene matches: 3. The CDR3 region has the DNA TGTGCCAGCAGCTTAAAACTAGCGGGAGTCGGGGAGCTGTTTTTT. This encodes CASSLKLAGVGELFF.

The rearrangement links TRBV15 to TRBJ2-7; TRBD2 aligns across 11 bases. The CDR3 totals 15 residues. The J segment lost 4 bases and the V segment lost 6 bases, leaving 8 bases of the junction unmatched. The germline V gene encodes CDR1 LNHNV and CDR2 YYDKDF (reference sequence). The CDR3 is CATRKKTSGEYEQYF. CDR3 DNA sequence: TGTGCCACCAGGAAGAAGACTAGCGGGGAATACGAGCAGTACTTC.